This entry concerns a single TCR beta chain. This receptor's antigen is unknown. No much larger clone exists at a distance of one base, and base qualities are not known. RNA was extracted using the RNeasy kit, and roughly 0.5 to 1 microgram was reverse transcribed with random hexamers. The immunoSEQ multiplex PCR assay, which covers 54 Vbeta and 13 Jbeta segments, was used to amplify TCR beta CDR3 regions. PCR amplification bias was corrected by using a synthetic template baseline for primer optimization and computational correction. From the authors' description of their analysis: Reads were assigned to V, D and J genes according to IMGT and analyzed in immunoSEQ Analyzer, with only productive sequences retained. Clonality was calculated as one minus the Shannon entropy normalized by log2 of the number of productive unique sequences. For each patient and control, public and private clones were evaluated among the 100 most prevalent clones. A clone was defined as Susac-specific if it was absent from the healthy and MS cohorts, from roughly 980 published viral clones and from other ImmuneACCESS disease sequences. The public reads were reprocessed in TCRdb via fastp at Q25 and MiXCR, keeping in-frame beta chains. Merged by CDR3 protein, the rows form single entries marked with the most common genes and DNA. TCRdb's processing, not the study's, gives the V and J calls here. The sample data list 53,000 or so distinct CDR3 sequences, and approximately 93% of these were observed just once. The leading ten clones occupy about 0.5% of the sample.

The data derive from a study of CD8 T cells in Susac syndrome (dated by TCRdb to the late 2010s). Some background on the complete study: Whether CD8+ T cell activation and differentiation in Susac syndrome was antigen driven was tested using repertoire sequencing. CD8+ T cell repertoire clonality was compared between over 9 healthy donors, some 14 Susac syndrome patients and roughly 15 multiple sclerosis patients.

Here is what the overall study found, with its caveats: The number of individuals in the TCR sequencing and HLA analysis was acknowledged as relatively small.

Peripheral blood CD8+ and CD4+ T cells from healthy donors, Susac syndrome patients and multiple sclerosis patients were profiled using high-throughput TCR beta sequencing. The healthy donors served as controls matched for age and sex. Bulk CD8+ and CD4+ T cells were purified by magnetic negative isolation, whereas CD8+ TEMRA cells were enriched by FACS. Blood was drawn into EDTA tubes, processed within 24 hours, and PBMCs were isolated by density gradient centrifugation. PBMCs intended for TCR sequencing were cryopreserved in liquid nitrogen and were subsequently thawed in a 37 degrees C water bath. The sorted or isolated CD4+, CD8+ and CD8+ TEMRA cells reached a purity of at least 90%. The CDR3 starts with the cysteine, ends with the phenylalanine, and has 14 residues. Left in the record is the CDR3 DNA by itself, 42 bases read in frame from the first base. The germline V gene sets CDR1 to SGDLS and CDR2 to YYNGEE. V has 5 bases trimmed and J has 0 bases trimmed; junction bases matching no gene number 5.

The sequencing sample was made of CD8+ T cells from PBMCs. This TCR derives from a human donor in good health. This chain joins TRBV9 to TRBJ2-7; 7 central bases correspond to TRBD2. The CDR3 protein sequence reads: CASSGGGSSYEQYF. Here is the DNA: TGTGCCAGCAGTGGGGGGGGGAGCTCCTACGAGCAGTACTTC.